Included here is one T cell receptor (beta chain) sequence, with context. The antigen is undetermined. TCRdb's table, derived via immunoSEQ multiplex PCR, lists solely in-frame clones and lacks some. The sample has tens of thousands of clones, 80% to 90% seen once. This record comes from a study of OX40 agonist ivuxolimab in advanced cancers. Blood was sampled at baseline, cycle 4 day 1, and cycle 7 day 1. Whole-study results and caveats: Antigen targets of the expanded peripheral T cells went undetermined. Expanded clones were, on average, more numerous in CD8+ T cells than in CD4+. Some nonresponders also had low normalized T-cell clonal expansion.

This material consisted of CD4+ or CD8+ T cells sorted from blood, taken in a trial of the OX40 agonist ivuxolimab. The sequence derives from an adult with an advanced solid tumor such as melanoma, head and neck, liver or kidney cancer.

Here the CDR3 reads CASSQERLGTTLEAFF. DNA of the CDR3: TGTGCCAGCAGCCAAGAAAGGCTCGGGACGACTCTTGAAGCTTTCTTT. The chain joins TRBV14 to TRBJ1-1, with D tentatively TRBD1 (5 bases). This CDR3 contains 16 residues. Looked up from germline, CDR1 is SGHDN and CDR2 is FVKESK. V lost 0 bases, J lost 7 bases, and 18 bases lay in between.